The clone carrying this T cell receptor beta chain was observed a few times. Its antigen is unknown. This record belongs to a study of T-cell memory formation after mild COVID-19. At the level of the study: TCR clustering was largely donor specific. Study-level results: Contracting clones from day 15 to 85 had balanced CD4/CD8; later expanders favoured CD4+. Shrinking CD4+ clones were chiefly CM and EM; CD8+ ones were chiefly EMRA.

Constant-segment primers and 5'RACE yielded cDNA libraries for TCR alpha and TCR beta, each carrying sample barcodes and UMIs. Via MiXCR, TCRdb re-called the 5' RACE reads, giving one row per CDR3 protein. This sample has about 200,000 distinct CDR3 sequences, with about 9.2% found just once. The V gene lost 3 bases and the J gene lost 6 bases, with 18 bases spanning the gap. The CDR3 consists of 16 residues. Sequencing was performed on PBMCs or a T cell subset sorted from them (not recorded which). The TCR originated in a man aged 18 to 29 who had mild COVID-19 (a few samples of this study predate the infection). Cell type and time point are not known. The chain couples TRBV12-3 or TRBV12-4 to TRBJ2-1, with a weak D call TRBD2 (6 bases). The CDR3, as DNA: TGTGCCAGCAGTTTGAGGTCTCTAGCGTCTAGCAATGAGCAGTTCTTC. Protein sequence: CASSLRSLASSNEQFF.